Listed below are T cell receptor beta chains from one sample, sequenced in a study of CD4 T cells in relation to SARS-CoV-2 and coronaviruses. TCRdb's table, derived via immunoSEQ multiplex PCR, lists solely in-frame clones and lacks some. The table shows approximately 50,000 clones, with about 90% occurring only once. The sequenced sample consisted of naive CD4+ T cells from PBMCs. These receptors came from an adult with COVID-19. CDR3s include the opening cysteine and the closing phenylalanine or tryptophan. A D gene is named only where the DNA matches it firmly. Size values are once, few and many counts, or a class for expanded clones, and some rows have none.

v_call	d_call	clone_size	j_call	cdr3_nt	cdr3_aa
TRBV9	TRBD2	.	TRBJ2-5	TGTGCCAGCAGGGTCGGGGCTAGCGGGACGGAGACCCAGTACTTC	CASRVGASGTETQYF
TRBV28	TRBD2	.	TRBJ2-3	TGTGCCAGCAGTTTCCGGGAACTAAAGACTAGCGGGAGGGAGAGTGGAAAGGCAGATACGCAGTATTTT	CASSFRELKTSGRESGKADTQYF
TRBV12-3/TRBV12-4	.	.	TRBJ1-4	TGTGCCAGCAGTTTGTTAGGGGATGAAAAACTGTTTTTT	CASSLLGDEKLFF
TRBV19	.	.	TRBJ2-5	TGTGCCAGTAGCAACCTAGCCTCTGAGACCCAGTACTTC	CASSNLASETQYF
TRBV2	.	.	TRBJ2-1	TGTGCCAGCAGGCGCCAAACCGGGCCCACTAATGATGAGCAGTTCTTC	CASRRQTGPTNDEQFF
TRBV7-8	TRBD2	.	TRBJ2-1	TGTGCCAGCAGCTTAGTTTTTAGCGGGAGGATCAATGAGCAGTTCTTC	CASSLVFSGRINEQFF
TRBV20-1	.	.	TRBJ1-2	TGCAGTGCTTCCAGTAACTATGGCTACACCTTC	CSASSNYGYTF
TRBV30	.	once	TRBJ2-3	TGTGCCTGGAGTGGACCACCCACAGATACGCAGTATTTT	CAWSGPPTDTQYF
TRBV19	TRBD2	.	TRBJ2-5	TGTGCCAGTAGTATGGCTAGCGGGCCGAAAGAGACCCAGTACTTC	CASSMASGPKETQYF
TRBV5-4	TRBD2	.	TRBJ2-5	TGTGCCAGCAGACTAGCGGGAGGTAGAGAGACCCAGTACTTC	CASRLAGGRETQYF
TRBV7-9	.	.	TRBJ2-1	TGTGCCAGCAGCTTATCTTTGAGACTTAATCATGACAATGAGCAGTTCTTC	CASSLSLRLNHDNEQFF
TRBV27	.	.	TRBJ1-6	TGTGCCAGCAGCCCGGGTCGTGAGGCCTCACCCCTCCACTTT	CASSPGREASPLHF
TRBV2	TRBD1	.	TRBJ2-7	TGTGCCAGCAGAAGACAGGGGGTTCCCTACGAGCAGTACTTC	CASRRQGVPYEQYF
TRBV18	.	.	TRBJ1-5	TGTGCCAGCTCACAGGGTACCAATCAGCCCCAGCATTTT	CASSQGTNQPQHF
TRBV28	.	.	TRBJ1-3	TGTGCCAGCAACGTGGCCTCTGGAAACACCATATATTTT	CASNVASGNTIYF
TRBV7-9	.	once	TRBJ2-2	TGTGCCAGCAGCTTAACGTACACCGGGGAGCTGTTTTTT	CASSLTYTGELFF
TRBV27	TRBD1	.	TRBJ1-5	TGTGCCAGCAGGGGGACAGGCCTTAGCAATCAGCCCCAGCATTTT	CASRGTGLSNQPQHF
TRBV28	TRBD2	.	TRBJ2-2	TGTGCCAGCAGTTTGTTCGCGGGAGGAAGCACCGGGGAGCTGTTTTTT	CASSLFAGGSTGELFF